The 21 T cell receptor beta chains below were found in one sample sequenced in a study of tumor-infiltrating lymphocytes in oesophageal squamous cell carcinoma. TCRdb reprocessed the PCR reads via MiXCR and lists one record per CDR3 protein. The sample lists 18,000 or so distinct CDR3 sequences; roughly 36% were seen once. Sample: esophageal tumor tissue. The source of these receptors is a male donor with esophageal squamous cell carcinoma.

The genes are TRBV20-1 and TRBJ1-1, with D perhaps matching TRBD1 (5 bases). The V gene lost 8 bases and the J gene lost 1 base, with 11 bases spanning the gap. CDR1 and CDR2 from the germline V gene are DFQATT and SNEGSKA (reference sequence). This CDR3 has 12 residues. CDR3 amino acids: CSWDLGNTEAFF. CDR3 coding DNA: TGCAGTTGGGACCTCGGGAACACTGAAGCTTTCTTT.

This sequence joins TRBV4-2 and TRBJ2-1; 10 nucleotides align to TRBD2. The better agreement between TRBJ2-7 and the DNA end casts doubt on the J call. CDR1 LGHNA and CDR2 YNFKEQ come from the germline V gene. CDR3 length: 16 residues. The CDR3 loop is CASSQEVASGSSEQYF. CDR3 nucleotides: TGTGCCAGCAGCCAAGAAGTTGCTAGCGGGAGTTCCGAGCAGTACTTC.

The J gene is TRBJ2-1, the V gene TRBV7-2, with TRBD2 identical over 7 bases. The CDR3 is 14 residues long. The germline V gene has CDR1 SGHTA and CDR2 FQGNSA. V gave up 3 bases and J gave up 5 bases; unmatched junction bases: 4. The CDR3 bases are TGTGCCAGCAGCTTCTCGGGGGGAAACAATGAGCAGTTCTTC. It translates to CASSFSGGNNEQFF.

The chain combines TRBV29-1 with TRBJ1-2; no firm D call. Trimming shortened V by 4 bases and J by 0 bases, and 12 bases separated the two germline ends. From germline, CDR1 is SQVTM and CDR2 ANQGSEA. This CDR3 contains 14 residues. The CDR3 coding sequence is TGCAGCGTTGCCAGGCAGAGAGCTAACTATGGCTACACCTTC. This sequence encodes CSVARQRANYGYTF.

As for this clonotype: No conserved phenylalanine or tryptophan is present at the end of the CDR3, so a read error is the likely explanation. The DNA is left out, because the CDR3 cannot be placed on it with certainty; the CDR3 is given as TCRdb lists it. The CDR3 sequence: CASSLLQGALFQETQYFGP. This rearrangement joins TRBV7-6 to TRBJ2-3; TRBD1, the D gene given by the table, was not confirmed from the DNA. A total of 19 residues make up the CDR3, ends included. Germline CDR1 and CDR2: SGHVS and FNYEAQ.

This clonotype occurred a few times. J is TRBJ2-3 and V is TRBV9; D not certain. This CDR3 contains 12 residues. The germline CDR1 and CDR2 sequences are SGDLS and YYNGEE. V was clipped by 1 base and J by 5 bases, with 5 bases between them. The CDR3: CASSVTQDTQYF. DNA of the CDR3: TGTGCCAGCAGCGTAACTCAAGATACGCAGTATTTT.

By proportion, this clonotype is medium-sized. The chain carries TRBV7-8 and TRBJ2-7, with D tentatively TRBD1 (6 bases). Germline V CDR1 and CDR2: SGHVS, FQNEAQ. V was trimmed by 3 bases and J by 8 bases, leaving 11 bases between them. The CDR3 totals 12 residues. The CDR3 nucleotides read TGTGCCAGCAGCTTGGACAGTCACAAGCAGTACTTC. This sequence encodes CASSLDSHKQYF.

This chain links TRBV6-6 with TRBJ2-1, with D perhaps matching TRBD2 (6 bases). The length of the CDR3 is 13 residues. V lost 2 bases and J 9 bases, leaving 11 bases between the germline ends. Germline V gives CDR1 MNHNY, CDR2 SVGAGI (reference sequence). DNA for the CDR3: TGTGCCAGCAGTTACAAACTAGCTGGTGAGCAGTTCTTC. Translating it yields CASSYKLAGEQFF.

The V call is TRBV7-2, the J call TRBJ2-1; TRBD1 matches at 7 bases. This CDR3 is 16 amino acids long. Germline CDR1 is SGHTA and CDR2 is FQGNSA. The V segment lost 4 bases and the J segment 0 bases; nucleotides outside the gene matches: 6. The CDR3 DNA reads TGTGCCAGCAGCTCCACTCGACAGGGCTCCTACAATGAGCAGTTCTTC. It translates to CASSSTRQGSYNEQFF.

The chain carries TRBV7-8 and TRBJ1-1; 7 bases line up with TRBD1. The V segment lost 5 bases and the J segment 3 bases; nucleotides outside the gene matches: 3. This CDR3 has 13 residues. Germline V gene data show CDR1 as SGHVS and CDR2 as FQNEAQ. The CDR3 loop is CASSRGLDTEAFF. CDR3 nucleotide sequence: TGTGCCAGCAGCAGGGGGCTGGACACTGAAGCTTTCTTT.

This clonotype appeared many times. The rearrangement joins TRBV7-9 to TRBJ1-6; perhaps TRBD1 as D (5 bases). Germline CDR1 and CDR2: SEHNR and FQNEAQ (reference sequence). V shed 5 bases and J shed 7 bases, with 12 bases lying between them. The CDR3 consists of 14 residues. CDR3 region: CASSRDSENSPLHF. Here the CDR3 DNA reads TGTGCCAGCAGCCGCGACAGTGAGAATTCACCCCTCCACTTT. The full variable domain, its missing parts supplied by reference TRBV7-9 and TRBJ1-6, is DTGVSQNPRHKITKRGQNVTFRCDPISEHNRLYWYRQTLGQGPEFLTYFQNEAQLEKSRLLSDRFSAERPKGSFSTLEIQRTEQGDSAMYLCASSRDSENSPLHFGNGTRLTVT.

V gene TRBV12-3 or TRBV12-4 combines with J gene TRBJ2-5; D is possibly TRBD1 (5 bases). The CDR3 consists of 13 residues. V was trimmed by 8 bases and J by 1 base, leaving 11 bases between them. CDR3 residues: CASAGRLQETQYF. CDR3 DNA: TGTGCCAGCGCAGGGCGTCTCCAAGAGACCCAGTACTTC.

The genes are TRBV7-3 and TRBJ2-7, with 8 positions matching TRBD2. TRBJ2-5 explains the end of the DNA better; the J call may be wrong. This CDR3 comprises 14 residues. Germline V lookup: CDR1 SGHTA, CDR2 FQGTGA. CDR3 in amino acids: CASSPQAGEETQYF. DNA for the CDR3: TGTGCCAGCAGCCCTCAAGCGGGAGAGGAGACCCAGTACTTC.

The rearrangement links TRBV24-1 to TRBJ2-1; 9 bases fit TRBD1. The DNA end favors TRBJ1-2, so the J call may be wrong. The CDR3 is made up of 14 amino acids. The germline gives CDR1 KGHDR, CDR2 SFDVKD. Here the CDR3 reads CATSEGQGYYGYTF. CDR3 in DNA: TGTGCCACCAGTGAGGGACAGGGCTACTATGGCTACACCTTC.

With respect to this clonotype: A junction boundary mismatches the germline segment, possibly from a read error. In DNA, the CDR3 is TGTGCCAGCAGTACGACCCAGGGGGGCTCCTATAATTCACCCCTCCACTTC. It yields the protein CASSTTQGGSYNSPLHF. This chain joins TRBV12-3 or TRBV12-4 and TRBJ2-4, with D perhaps TRBD1 (7 bases). This CDR3 has 17 residues.

This clonotype is medium-sized by share. This sequence joins TRBV7-2 and TRBJ1-1; D gene ambiguous. CDR1 and CDR2 (germline): SGHTA, FQGNSA. Trimming pared 3 bases from V and 0 bases from J, leaving 5 bases between. CDR3 length: 13 residues. Here the CDR3 reads CASSFRMNTEAFF. The CDR3 DNA is TGTGCCAGCAGCTTCAGGATGAACACTGAAGCTTTCTTT. Combining the CDR3 with reference TRBV7-2 and TRBJ1-1 gives the whole variable domain GAGVSQSPSNKVTEKGKDVELRCDPISGHTALYWYRQSLGQGLEFLIYFQGNSAPDKSGLPSDRFSAERTGGSVSTLTIQRTQQEDSAVYLCASSFRMNTEAFFGQGTRLTVV.

The chain uses TRBV18 and TRBJ2-1; D perhaps matches TRBD1 (5 bases). The CDR3 is 14 amino acids. Trimming took 6 bases from V and 5 from J, leaving 14 bases between them. The germline gives CDR1 KGHSH, CDR2 LQKENI. The DNA of the CDR3 is TGTGCCAGCTCCTACACCGAACAGGACAATGAGCAGTTCTTC. Its translation: CASSYTEQDNEQFF.

In its sample, this clonotype is medium-sized. The chain has TRBV7-3 and TRBJ2-3; 7 bases are a match to TRBD2. CDR1 and CDR2 from the germline V gene are SGHTA and FQGTGA. V shed 5 bases and J 4 bases; nucleotides not matched to a gene: 9. The length of the CDR3 is 15 residues. The CDR3: CASSIGLGSSDTQYF. Here the CDR3 DNA reads TGTGCCAGCAGCATCGGACTAGGGTCCTCAGATACGCAGTATTTT.

This clonotype is medium-sized. J is TRBJ2-2 and V is TRBV12-3 or TRBV12-4; D is unclear. The CDR3 length is 11 residues. V lost 4 bases, J lost 6 bases, and 3 bases lay in between. Here the CDR3 reads CASSYAGELFF. CDR3 nucleotides: TGTGCCAGCAGTTATGCCGGGGAGCTGTTTTTT.

V and J are TRBV12-3 or TRBV12-4 and TRBJ2-7; 7 nucleotides agree with TRBD1. With the DNA end fitting TRBJ1-2 better, the J assignment may be wrong. This CDR3 has 13 amino acids. This CDR3 reads CASSLTGEKGYTF. The DNA of the CDR3 is TGTGCCAGCAGTCTCACAGGGGAGAAGGGCTACACCTTC.

This clonotype was seen at least ten times. V usage is TRBV5-1 and J usage is TRBJ2-3; 9 bases line up with TRBD2. Germline-derived CDR1 and CDR2 are SGHRS and YFSETQ. V lost 4 bases and J lost 4; bases outside the gene matches: 10. This CDR3 comprises 16 residues. This CDR3 is CASSERGGALADTQYF. For the CDR3, the DNA is TGCGCCAGCAGCGAACGCGGGGGGGCTTTGGCAGATACGCAGTATTTT.